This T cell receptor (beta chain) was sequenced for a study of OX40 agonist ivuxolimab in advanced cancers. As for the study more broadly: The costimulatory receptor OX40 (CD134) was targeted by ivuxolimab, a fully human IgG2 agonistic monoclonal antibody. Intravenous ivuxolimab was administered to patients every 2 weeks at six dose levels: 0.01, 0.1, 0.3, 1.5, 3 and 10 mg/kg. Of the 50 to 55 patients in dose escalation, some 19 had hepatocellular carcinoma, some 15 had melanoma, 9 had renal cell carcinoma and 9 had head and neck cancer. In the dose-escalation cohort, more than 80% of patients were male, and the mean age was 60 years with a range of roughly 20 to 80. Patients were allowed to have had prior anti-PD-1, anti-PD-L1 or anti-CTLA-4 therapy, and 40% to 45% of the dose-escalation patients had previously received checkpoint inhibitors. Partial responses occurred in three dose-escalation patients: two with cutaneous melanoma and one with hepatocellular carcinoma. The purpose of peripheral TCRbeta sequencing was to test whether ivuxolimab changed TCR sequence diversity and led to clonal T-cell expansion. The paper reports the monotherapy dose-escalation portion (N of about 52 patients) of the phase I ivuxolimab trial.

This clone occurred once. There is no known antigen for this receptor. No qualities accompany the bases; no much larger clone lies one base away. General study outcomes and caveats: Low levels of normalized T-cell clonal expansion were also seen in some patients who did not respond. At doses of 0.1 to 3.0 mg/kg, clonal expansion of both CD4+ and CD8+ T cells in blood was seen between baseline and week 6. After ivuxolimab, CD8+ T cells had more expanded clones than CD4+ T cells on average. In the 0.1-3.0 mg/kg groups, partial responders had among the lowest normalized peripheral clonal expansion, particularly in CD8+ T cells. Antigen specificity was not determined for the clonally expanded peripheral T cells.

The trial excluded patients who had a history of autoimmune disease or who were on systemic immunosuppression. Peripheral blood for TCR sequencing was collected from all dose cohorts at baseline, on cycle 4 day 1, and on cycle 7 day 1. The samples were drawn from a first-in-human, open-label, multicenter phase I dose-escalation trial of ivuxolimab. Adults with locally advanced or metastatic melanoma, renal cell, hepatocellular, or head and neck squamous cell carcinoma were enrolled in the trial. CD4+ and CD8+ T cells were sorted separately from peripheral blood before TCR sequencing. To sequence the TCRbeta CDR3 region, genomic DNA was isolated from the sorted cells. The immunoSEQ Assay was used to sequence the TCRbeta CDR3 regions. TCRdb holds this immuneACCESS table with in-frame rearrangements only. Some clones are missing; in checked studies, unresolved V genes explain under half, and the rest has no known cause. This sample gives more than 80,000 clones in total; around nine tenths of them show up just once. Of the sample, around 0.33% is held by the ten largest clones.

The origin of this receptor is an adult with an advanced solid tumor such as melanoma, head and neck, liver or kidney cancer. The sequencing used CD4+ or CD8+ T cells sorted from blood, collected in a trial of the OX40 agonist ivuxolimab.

The bases read TGCGCCAGCAGCCCTTACGGGGTGTACCAAGAGACCCAGTACTTC. This encodes CASSPYGVYQETQYF. Rearrangement joined TRBV5-1 to TRBJ2-5; the D region possibly corresponds to TRBD2 (5 bases align). The germline V gene yields SGHRS for CDR1 and YFSETQ for CDR2. The CDR3, from cysteine to phenylalanine, totals 15 residues. CDR3 DNA is the only sequence kept; it has 45 bases, read in frame from the first base. Relative to germline, V is 4 bases shorter and J is 0 bases shorter, with 13 bases between their ends.